This T cell receptor beta chain was identified in a study of identical twins. Everyone who gave samples was a healthy Caucasian. A universal primer binding site was introduced by template switching. The final cDNA contained unique molecular identifiers. TCRdb fed the 5' RACE reads into MiXCR, producing one record per CDR3 protein. This table has around 490,000 distinct CDR3 sequences, over 12% appearing once. This clonotype was seen only a few times. Its antigen is unidentified. A much larger clonotype is one base distant, so this may be a read error. The CDR3 has 11 residues. Trimming removed 3 bases from V and 8 bases from J, with 5 bases in between. The germline CDR1 and CDR2 sequences are MDHEN and SYDVKM. Study-wide findings and caveats: The study reached conclusions through statistical analysis that was cross-sectional, not following the same donors.

This sample also belongs to another study, concerning yellow fever vaccine responses in identical twins.

Sample: CD4+ T cells sorted from blood. The chain uses TRBV28 and TRBJ2-1; unclear D gene. This receptor was obtained from a woman aged 18-29 years in good health. Here the CDR3 reads CASSFWDEQFF. The CDR3 DNA reads as TGTGCCAGCAGTTTCTGGGATGAGCAGTTCTTC.